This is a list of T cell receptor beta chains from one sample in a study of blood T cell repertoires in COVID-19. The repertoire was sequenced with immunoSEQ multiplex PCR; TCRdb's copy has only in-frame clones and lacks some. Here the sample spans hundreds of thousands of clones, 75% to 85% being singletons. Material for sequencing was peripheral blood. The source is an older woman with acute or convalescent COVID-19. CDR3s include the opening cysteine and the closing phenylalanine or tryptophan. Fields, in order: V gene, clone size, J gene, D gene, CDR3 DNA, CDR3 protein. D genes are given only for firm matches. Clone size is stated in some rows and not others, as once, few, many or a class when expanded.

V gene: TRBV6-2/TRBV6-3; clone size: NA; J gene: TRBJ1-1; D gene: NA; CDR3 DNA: TGTGCCAGCAGCCAGGGGCGAATGACTGAAGCTTTCTTT; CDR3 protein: CASSQGRMTEAFF
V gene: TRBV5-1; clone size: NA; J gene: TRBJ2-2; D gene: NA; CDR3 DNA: TGCGCCAGCAGCTTGGAGTCACAGAACACCGGGGAGCTGTTTTTT; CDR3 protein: CASSLESQNTGELFF
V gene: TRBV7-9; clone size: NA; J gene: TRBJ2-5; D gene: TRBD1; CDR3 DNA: TGTGCCAGCAGCCGACGGGACAGGGAGACCCAGTACTTC; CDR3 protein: CASSRRDRETQYF
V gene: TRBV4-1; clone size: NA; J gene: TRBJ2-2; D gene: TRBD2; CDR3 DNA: TGCGCCAGCAGCCAAGATGAGTATCTAGCGGGGGCGCGGGGTACCGGGGAGCTGTTTTTT; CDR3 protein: CASSQDEYLAGARGTGELFF
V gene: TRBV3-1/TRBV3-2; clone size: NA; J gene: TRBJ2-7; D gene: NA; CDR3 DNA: TGTGCCAGCAGCCCGTCAGCGGGCTCCTACGAGCAGTACTTC; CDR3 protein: CASSPSAGSYEQYF
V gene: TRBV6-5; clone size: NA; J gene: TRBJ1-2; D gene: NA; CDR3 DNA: TGTGCCAGCAGTTCCCCAGGGAACTATGGCTACACCTTC; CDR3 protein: CASSSPGNYGYTF
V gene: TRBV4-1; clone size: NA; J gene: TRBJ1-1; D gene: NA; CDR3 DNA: TGCGCCAGCAGCCAAGACCGGACAGTGAACACTGAAGCTTTCTTT; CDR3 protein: CASSQDRTVNTEAFF
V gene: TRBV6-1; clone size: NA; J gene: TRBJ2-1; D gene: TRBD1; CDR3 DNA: TGTGCCAGCAGTGACCGGGACAGGGGAAATGAGCAGTTCTTC; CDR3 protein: CASSDRDRGNEQFF
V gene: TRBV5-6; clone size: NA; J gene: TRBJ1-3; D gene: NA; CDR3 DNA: TGTGCCAGCAGCTTGATGGGGGCCACCATATATTTT; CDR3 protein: CASSLMGATIYF
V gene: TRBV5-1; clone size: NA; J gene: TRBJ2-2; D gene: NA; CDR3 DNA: TGCGCCAGCAGTTCGACGACAGCCTTGGCCGGGGAGCTGTTTTTT; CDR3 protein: CASSSTTALAGELFF
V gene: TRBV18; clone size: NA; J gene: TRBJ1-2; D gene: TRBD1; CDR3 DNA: TGTGCCAGCTCACCAGTAGCAGGGGGCCGCGATGGCTACACCTTC; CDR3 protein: CASSPVAGGRDGYTF
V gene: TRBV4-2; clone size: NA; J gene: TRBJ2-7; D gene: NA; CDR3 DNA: TGTGCCAGCAGCCAGGTTTCCCTATCCTACGAGCAGTACTTC; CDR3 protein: CASSQVSLSYEQYF
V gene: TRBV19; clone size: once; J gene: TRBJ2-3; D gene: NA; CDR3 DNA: TGTGCCAGTAGTAACTACAGGGCTGAAGATACGCAGTATTTT; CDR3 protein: CASSNYRAEDTQYF
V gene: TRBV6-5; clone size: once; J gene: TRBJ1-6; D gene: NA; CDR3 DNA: TGTGCCAGCAGTTACGGAGGGTCGGGGACCGGGGCCCTCCACTTT; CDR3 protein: CASSYGGSGTGALHF
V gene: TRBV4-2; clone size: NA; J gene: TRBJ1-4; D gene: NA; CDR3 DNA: TGTGCCAGCAGCCAAGGTGACAGCTATTTAGGCGAAAAACTGTTTTTT; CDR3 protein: CASSQGDSYLGEKLFF
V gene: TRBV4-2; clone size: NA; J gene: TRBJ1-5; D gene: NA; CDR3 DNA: TGTGCCAGCAGCCGCGATCTTAATCAGCCCCAGCATTTT; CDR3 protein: CASSRDLNQPQHF
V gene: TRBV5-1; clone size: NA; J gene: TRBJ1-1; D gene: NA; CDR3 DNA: TGCGCCAGCAGCCTGAGGACACAGAACACTGAAGCTTTCTTT; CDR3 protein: CASSLRTQNTEAFF
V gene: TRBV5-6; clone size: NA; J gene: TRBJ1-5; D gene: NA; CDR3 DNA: TGTGCCAGCAGCTCGCTTTCGGGGCGGGGATCTGGGGGCAATCAGCCCCAGCATTTT; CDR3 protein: CASSSLSGRGSGGNQPQHF
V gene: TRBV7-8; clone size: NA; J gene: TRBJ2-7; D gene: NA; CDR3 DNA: TGTGCCAGCAGCTTGACAGCGACTTCCTACGAGCAGTACTTC; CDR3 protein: CASSLTATSYEQYF
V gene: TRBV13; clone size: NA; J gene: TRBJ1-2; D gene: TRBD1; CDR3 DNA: TGTGCCAGCAGCCCGAAGACAGGGGGCATCGATGGCTACACCTTC; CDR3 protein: CASSPKTGGIDGYTF
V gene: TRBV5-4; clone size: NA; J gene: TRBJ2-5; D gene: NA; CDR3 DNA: TGTGCCAGCAGCTTGGCCGCAGGGCCCCAAGAGACCCAGTACTTC; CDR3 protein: CASSLAAGPQETQYF
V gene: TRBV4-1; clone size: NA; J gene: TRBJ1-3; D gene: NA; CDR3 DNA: TGCGCCAGCAGCACAGAACAGAGGGTTTCCTCTGGAAACACCATATATTTT; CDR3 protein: CASSTEQRVSSGNTIYF
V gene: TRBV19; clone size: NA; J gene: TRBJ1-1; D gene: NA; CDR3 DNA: TGTGCCAGTAGTGCCCGGGTGCGGACTGAAGCTTTCTTT; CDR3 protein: CASSARVRTEAFF
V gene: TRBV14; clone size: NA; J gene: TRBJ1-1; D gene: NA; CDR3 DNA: TGTGCCAGCAGTTTCACGGTCACTGAAGCTTTCTTT; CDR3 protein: CASSFTVTEAFF
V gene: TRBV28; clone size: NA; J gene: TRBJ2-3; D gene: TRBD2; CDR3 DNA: TGTGCCAGCAGACCTAGCGGGGGACGTGCAGATACGCAGTATTTT; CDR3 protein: CASRPSGGRADTQYF
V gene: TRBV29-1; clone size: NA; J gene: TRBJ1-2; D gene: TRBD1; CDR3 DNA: TGCAGCGTCCTTGATCAAAGACAGGGGGACAGGGTCGTCTTC; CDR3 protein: CSVLDQRQGDRVVF
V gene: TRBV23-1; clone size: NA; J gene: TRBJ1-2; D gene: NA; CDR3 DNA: TGCGCCAGTTCACAGGTAATTAACTATGGCTACACCTTC; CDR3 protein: CASSQVINYGYTF
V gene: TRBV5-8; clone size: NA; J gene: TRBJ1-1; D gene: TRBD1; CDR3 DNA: TGTGCCAGCAGCGTCGAGGGGGCCAATGCCGCGGCTTTCTTT; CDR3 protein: CASSVEGANAAAFF
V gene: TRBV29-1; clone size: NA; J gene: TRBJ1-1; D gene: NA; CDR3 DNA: TGCAGCGCTACGGGACTGATGAACACTGAAGCTTTCTTT; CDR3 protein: CSATGLMNTEAFF
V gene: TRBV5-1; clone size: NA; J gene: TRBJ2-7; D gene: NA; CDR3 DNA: TGCGCCAGCAGCCATACGCCCGACAGGAGAAGCTCCTACGAGCAGTACTTC; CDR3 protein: CASSHTPDRRSSYEQYF
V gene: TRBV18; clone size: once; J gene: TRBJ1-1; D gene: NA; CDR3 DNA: TGTGCCAGCTCACCAGAACCCAGGAACACTGAAGCTTTCTTT; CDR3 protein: CASSPEPRNTEAFF
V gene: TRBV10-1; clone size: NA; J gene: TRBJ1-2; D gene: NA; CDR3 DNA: TGCGCCAGCAGTGCGGGGGGGCGCAGCTTTGGCTACACCTTC; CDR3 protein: CASSAGGRSFGYTF
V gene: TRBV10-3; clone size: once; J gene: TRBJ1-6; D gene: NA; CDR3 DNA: TGTGCCTTTAACAGGGTTACACCCCTCCACTTT; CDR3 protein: CAFNRVTPLHF